This TCR beta chain came from a study of shared clonotypes between healthy human individuals. This table comes from immunoSEQ multiplex PCR, and its TCRdb copy is limited to in-frame clones, with some not included. The table includes around 2,000,000 clones, about 95% detected once. Comment on this clone: The antigen is undetermined.

Overall study results and limits: Rarefaction demonstrated incomplete sorted-subset sequencing despite large depth.

The sample taken for sequencing was naive CD4+ T cells sorted from blood. Indicated subset: CD45RA+ positively selected. The clonotype originates from a man aged 18 to 30 in good health.

The CDR3, as DNA: TGTGCCAGCAGACAGGGGGCCACTAACTATGGCTACACCTTC. Its translation: CASRQGATNYGYTF. V is TRBV27 and J is TRBJ1-2; TRBD1 matches at 9 bases. CDR1 is MNHEY and CDR2 is SMNVEV in the germline V gene (reference sequence). This CDR3 contains 14 residues. The J segment lost 0 bases and the V segment lost 6 bases, leaving 2 bases of the junction unmatched.